This T cell receptor beta chain is from a study of blood T cells in healthy people across ages. Germline values: CDR1 SGHTA, CDR2 FQGNSA. The CDR3 covers 17 residues. The ends were cut back, 4 bases at V and 0 bases at J, with 18 bases in the middle. Ten or more counts support this clonotype. The authors ran a second PCR of roughly 6 to 12 cycles using a sample-barcoded 5' primer and a J-beta primer mix. Sequencing recovered at least 2.5 million CDR3-containing paired-end reads from each sample. Each CDR3 protein is one row after TCRdb ran MiXCR on the 5' RACE reads. This table holds roughly 570,000 distinct CDR3 sequences, 25% to 30% found once.

V and J are TRBV7-2 and TRBJ1-2; D ambiguous. The receptor was isolated from a woman in her 70s in good health. Material: blood. This chain's CDR3 is CASSSSQQRHPNYGYTF. In nucleotides, the CDR3 is TGTGCCAGCAGCTCCTCGCAACAGAGGCACCCTAACTATGGCTACACCTTC.